The 20 T cell receptor beta chains in this list originate from one sample, sequenced in a study of blood T cell repertoires in COVID-19 (dated by TCRdb to the early 2020s). The library relied on the immunoSEQ multiplex PCR assay. The clones in this table, taken by TCRdb from immuneACCESS, are in-frame only. Not every clone is retained; where verified, under half of the shortfall comes from an unresolved V gene, and the cause of the rest is unknown. Within this sample are approximately 100,000 clones, with nearly 85% of them counted one time only. The top ten clones comprise roughly 7% of the sample. The material sequenced was peripheral blood. These receptor sequences come from a woman aged 45-65 years with acute or convalescent COVID-19.

The V call is TRBV5-1, the J call TRBJ1-3; D remains ambiguous. The germline gives CDR1 SGHRS, CDR2 YFSETQ. The CDR3 has 15 residues. The ends were cut back, 4 bases at V and 3 bases at J, with 14 bases in the middle. CDR3 bases: TGCGCCAGCAGCCTGTCCCGGGAACGTGGAAACACCATATATTTT. Translation: CASSLSRERGNTIYF. Variable domain in full (rest from reference TRBV5-1 and TRBJ1-3): KAGVTQTPRYLIKTRGQQVTLSCSPISGHRSVSWYQQTPGQGLQFLFEYFSETQRNKGNFPGRFSGRQFSNSRSEMNVSTLELGDSALYLCASSLSRERGNTIYFGEGSWLTVV.

The gene calls are TRBV30 and TRBJ1-1; maybe TRBD1 (6 bases). Germline lookup yields CDR1 GTSNPN and CDR2 SVGIG (reference sequence). Trimming stripped 5 bases from V and 1 base from J, with 8 bases between. The length of the CDR3 is 12 residues. The CDR3 sequence is CAWDRPNTEAFF. In DNA form, the CDR3 reads TGTGCCTGGGACAGGCCGAACACTGAAGCTTTCTTT.

The chain uses TRBV6-5 and TRBJ1-2; tentatively, D is TRBD1 (6 bases). Germline CDR1 reads MNHEY; CDR2 reads SVGAGI. The V gene lost 5 bases and the J gene lost 7 bases, with 8 bases spanning the gap. The length of the CDR3 is 11 residues. CDR3 sequence: CASSNRVGYTF. CDR3 in DNA: TGTGCCAGCAGTAACAGGGTTGGCTACACCTTC.

The V gene is TRBV28, the J gene TRBJ1-5, with a tentative D call TRBD1 (5 bases). CDR3 length equals 14 residues. The germline gives CDR1 MDHEN, CDR2 SYDVKM. V was trimmed by 6 bases and J by 4 bases, leaving 13 bases between them. This CDR3 is CASRTRQLNQPQHF. The CDR3, as DNA: TGTGCCAGCAGAACCCGACAGTTGAATCAGCCCCAGCATTTT.

The genes are TRBV6-5 and TRBJ1-2, with 10 bases fitting TRBD1. The CDR3 covers 14 residues. Germline lookup yields CDR1 MNHEY and CDR2 SVGAGI. The junction had 4 bases not matched to a gene; V was cut back by 7 bases and J by 2 bases. DNA for the CDR3: TGTGCCAGCATGCGGGACAGGGGAAACTATGGCTACACCTTC. Translating gives CASMRDRGNYGYTF.

The chain uses TRBV7-3 and TRBJ1-3; 7 bases match TRBD1. Trimming at V came to 0 bases and at J to 2 bases, leaving 4 bases not matched to a gene. The CDR3 is 16 residues long. Germline-derived CDR1 and CDR2 are SGHTA and FQGTGA. The CDR3 sequence is CASSLTSTGTGNTIYF. CDR3 nucleotide sequence: TGTGCCAGCAGCTTAACCTCGACAGGGACTGGAAACACCATATATTTT.

This rearrangement joins TRBV2 to TRBJ1-1; D is ambiguous. There are 13 residues in the CDR3. V was clipped by 7 bases and J by 1 base, with 10 bases between them. Per the germline V gene, CDR1 is SNHLY and CDR2 is FYNNEI. The DNA for the CDR3 is TGTGCCAGCACCCTTTTCTCGAACACTGAAGCTTTCTTT. Its protein product is CASTLFSNTEAFF. Supplemented by reference TRBV2 and TRBJ1-1, the full variable domain reads EPEVTQTPSHQVTQMGQEVILRCVPISNHLYFYWYRQILGQKVEFLVSFYNNEISEKSEIFDDQFSVERPDGSNFTLKIRSTKLEDSAMYFCASTLFSNTEAFFGQGTRLTVV.

The CDR3 region is CASSRDSEAFF. In DNA, the CDR3 is TGTGCCAGCAGCCGGGACTCTGAAGCTTTCTTT. This chain uses TRBV6-2 or TRBV6-3 with TRBJ1-1; possibly TRBD1 for D (5 bases). CDR1 is MNHEY and CDR2 is SVGEGT in the germline V gene. V dropped 6 bases and J dropped 6 bases, with 8 bases sitting between them. The CDR3 has 11 residues.

V and J are TRBV6-1 and TRBJ1-2, with D possibly TRBD1 on 5 matching bases. This CDR3 has 14 amino acids. The V end lost 2 bases, the J end lost 4 bases, and 11 bases lay between the germline ends. Germline V gives CDR1 MNHNS, CDR2 SASEGT. DNA for the CDR3: TGTGCCAGCAGTGAACAGGGTCCTGTCTATGGCTACACCTTC. Protein sequence: CASSEQGPVYGYTF.

The V and J genes are TRBV13 and TRBJ1-6; 10 bases line up with TRBD1. Trimming took 4 bases from V and 14 from J; bases not matched to a gene: 2. In germline, CDR1 is PRHDT, CDR2 FYEKMQ (reference sequence). The CDR3 covers 12 residues. CDR3 nucleotides: TGTGCCAGCAGCTGGGGACAGGGGTCCCTCCACTTT. Its translation: CASSWGQGSLHF.

V gene TRBV11-2 combines with J gene TRBJ2-3; TRBD2 matches 10 bases. Losses at the gene ends were 6 bases for V and 5 bases for J; bases not matched to a gene: 8. Germline CDR1 reads SGHAT; CDR2 reads FQNNGV. The CDR3 runs 15 residues. The CDR3 loop is CASSRAGTSEDTQYF. In DNA, the CDR3 is TGTGCCAGCAGTCGCGCGGGGACTAGCGAAGATACGCAGTATTTT.

V and J are TRBV2 and TRBJ2-1; TRBD1 might be the D (5 bases). Deletions cut 3 bases from V and 9 bases from J, with 12 bases between. Germline V CDR1 and CDR2: SNHLY, FYNNEI. The CDR3 has 13 residues. This CDR3 is CASSDWGEGEQFF. CDR3 in DNA: TGTGCCAGCAGTGATTGGGGCGAAGGTGAGCAGTTCTTC. Filled out from reference TRBV2 and TRBJ2-1, the complete variable domain reads EPEVTQTPSHQVTQMGQEVILRCVPISNHLYFYWYRQILGQKVEFLVSFYNNEISEKSEIFDDQFSVERPDGSNFTLKIRSTKLEDSAMYFCASSDWGEGEQFFGPGTRLTVL.

The V and J genes are TRBV6-5 and TRBJ2-1; 7 nucleotides agree with TRBD2. Trimming cost V 9 bases and J 1 base; bases outside gene matches: 9. Germline V CDR1 and CDR2: MNHEY, SVGAGI. The CDR3 extends over 15 amino acids. The CDR3 loop reads CASSQSGGSYNEQFF. The CDR3 DNA reads TGTGCCAGTTCCCAATCGGGGGGTTCCTACAATGAGCAGTTCTTC.

The chain combines TRBV5-1 with TRBJ1-2; the D gene is possibly TRBD1 (5 bases). V lost 4 bases and J lost 2, with 15 bases in between. Germline loops: CDR1 SGHRS, CDR2 YFSETQ. CDR3 length: 15 amino acids. This chain's CDR3 is CASSPDLGGNYGYTF. The CDR3 nucleotides are TGCGCCAGCAGCCCCGATTTGGGGGGGAACTATGGCTACACCTTC.

The chain couples TRBV5-1 to TRBJ1-1; 8 bases fit TRBD1. Germline V lookup: CDR1 SGHRS, CDR2 YFSETQ. CDR3 length: 15 residues. V lost 0 bases, J lost 6 bases, and 7 bases stayed unmatched. The CDR3: CASSLGTGRAAEAFF. In DNA, the CDR3 is TGCGCCAGCAGCTTGGGGACAGGGAGGGCGGCTGAAGCTTTCTTT.

The chain couples TRBV6-5 to TRBJ2-4, with 7 bases aligning to TRBD1. Germline assignment: CDR1 MNHEY and CDR2 SVGAGI. The ends lost 9 bases at V and 6 bases at J; junction bases unmatched: 8. The CDR3 has 13 amino acids. The CDR3 here is CASDRAGGNIQYF. CDR3 sequence (DNA): TGTGCCAGTGACAGGGCCGGCGGAAACATTCAGTACTTC.

This chain links TRBV28 with TRBJ2-3, with a possible D match to TRBD2 (7 bases). Trimming removed 11 bases at V and 5 bases at J, with 26 bases between. Germline assignment: CDR1 MDHEN and CDR2 SYDVKM. This CDR3 comprises 16 residues. CDR3 sequence reads: CARGAVGGAEGDTQYF. DNA of the CDR3: TGTGCCCGCGGGGCAGTGGGGGGGGCCGAGGGAGATACGCAGTATTTT.

The chain is built from TRBV5-1 and TRBJ1-2, with 11 nucleotides matching TRBD1. J gave up 8 bases and V 1 base, and 7 bases lay outside the gene matches. CDR3 length: 15 residues. The germline V gene has CDR1 SGHRS and CDR2 YFSETQ. CDR3 bases: TGCGCCAGCAGCTTGAACTGGGGACAGGGGGAAGGCTACACCTTC. This encodes CASSLNWGQGEGYTF. Using reference TRBV5-1 and TRBJ1-2 for the parts outside the CDR3, the full variable domain is KAGVTQTPRYLIKTRGQQVTLSCSPISGHRSVSWYQQTPGQGLQFLFEYFSETQRNKGNFPGRFSGRQFSNSRSEMNVSTLELGDSALYLCASSLNWGQGEGYTFGSGTRLTVV.

This chain joins TRBV5-4 and TRBJ2-5; D might be TRBD1 (6 bases). Germline lookup yields CDR1 SGHNT and CDR2 YYREEE (reference sequence). V was trimmed by 5 bases and J by 5 bases, leaving 19 bases between them. This CDR3 region has 15 residues. CDR3 nucleotide sequence: TGTGCCAGCAGGATACAGGGCTTGGGTGTCGAGACCCAGTACTTC. It encodes CASRIQGLGVETQYF.

The genes are TRBV12-3 or TRBV12-4 and TRBJ1-1, with D possibly TRBD1 on 5 matching bases. The CDR3 is 10 amino acids. V was clipped by 4 bases and J by 11 bases, with 8 bases between them. The CDR3: CASSSGRAFF. The CDR3 DNA reads as TGTGCCAGCAGTTCAGGGAGGGCTTTCTTT.